This T cell receptor beta chain was found in a study of cytomegalovirus exposure and HLA in healthy donors. Clones were read by immunoSEQ multiplex PCR, and TCRdb kept only the in-frame ones, dropping some. The data contain 150,000 or so clones, about 83% of them singletons. CDR1 and CDR2 (germline): MNHEY, SVGAGI. The ends lost 8 bases at V and 8 bases at J; junction bases unmatched: 5. The CDR3 is 13 residues long. It was the approximately 130-subject validation cohort, separate from the approximately 700-subject first cohort, to which the donors belonged. This clonotype originated in a young woman in good health and CMV-seronegative. This chain connects TRBV6-5 to TRBJ1-4; 10 bases fit TRBD1. Sequenced material: PBMCs. The CDR3 protein is CASRQGAREKLFF. DNA for the CDR3: TGTGCCAGCCGACAGGGGGCTAGAGAAAAACTGTTTTTT.